Here is one T cell receptor (beta chain) with its context. This record comes from a study of T cell responses to AZD1222 COVID-19 vaccine. Assay: immunoSEQ multiplex PCR; the TCRdb copy retains only in-frame clones and omits some. The table includes roughly 140,000 clones, approximately 86% detected once. The germline V gene has CDR1 LGHDT and CDR2 YNNKEL (reference sequence). The CDR3 runs to 14 residues. V shed 3 bases and J 4 bases; nucleotides not matched to a gene: 4. The sequence came from an adult who had recovered from COVID-19. The chain is built from TRBV3-1 (or the pseudogene TRBV3-2) and TRBJ2-3, with 7 nucleotides matching TRBD2. The sample in question was peripheral blood, obtained after recovery from COVID-19. CDR3 coding DNA: TGTGCCAGCAGCCAGCGGGGGACCGCAGATACGCAGTATTTT. This codes for CASSQRGTADTQYF.